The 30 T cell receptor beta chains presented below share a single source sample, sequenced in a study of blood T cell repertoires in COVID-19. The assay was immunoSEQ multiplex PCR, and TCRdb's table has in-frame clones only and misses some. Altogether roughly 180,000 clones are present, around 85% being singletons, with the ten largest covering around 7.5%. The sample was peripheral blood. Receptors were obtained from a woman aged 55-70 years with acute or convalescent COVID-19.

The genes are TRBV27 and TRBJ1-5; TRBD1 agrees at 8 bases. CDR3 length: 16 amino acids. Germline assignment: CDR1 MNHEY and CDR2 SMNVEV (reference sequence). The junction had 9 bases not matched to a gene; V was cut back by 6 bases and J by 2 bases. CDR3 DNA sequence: TGTGCCAGCAGCTCCCTTGGACAGGGTCGCAATCAGCCCCAGCATTTT. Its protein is CASSSLGQGRNQPQHF.

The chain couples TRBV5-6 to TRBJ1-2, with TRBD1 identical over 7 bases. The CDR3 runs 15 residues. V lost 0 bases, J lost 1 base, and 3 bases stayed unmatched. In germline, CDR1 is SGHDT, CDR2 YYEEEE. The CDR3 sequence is CASSLATGVNYGYTF. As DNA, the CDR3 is TGTGCCAGCAGCTTGGCCACAGGGGTTAACTATGGCTACACCTTC.

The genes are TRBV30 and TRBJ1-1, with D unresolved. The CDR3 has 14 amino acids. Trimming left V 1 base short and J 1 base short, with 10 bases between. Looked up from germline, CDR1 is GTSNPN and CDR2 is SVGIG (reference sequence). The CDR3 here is CAWSAGLTNTEAFF. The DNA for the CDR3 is TGTGCCTGGAGTGCAGGACTTACGAACACTGAAGCTTTCTTT.

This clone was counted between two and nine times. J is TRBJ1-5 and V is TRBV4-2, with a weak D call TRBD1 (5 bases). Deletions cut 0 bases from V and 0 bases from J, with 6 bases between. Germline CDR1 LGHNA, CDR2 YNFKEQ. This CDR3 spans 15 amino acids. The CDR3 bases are TGTGCCAGCAGCCAAGAAGGGGCTAGCAATCAGCCCCAGCATTTT. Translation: CASSQEGASNQPQHF.

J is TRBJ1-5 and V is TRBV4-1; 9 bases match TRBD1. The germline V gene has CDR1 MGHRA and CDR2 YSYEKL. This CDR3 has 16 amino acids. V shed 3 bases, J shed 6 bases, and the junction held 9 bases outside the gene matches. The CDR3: CASSHIQGARLQPQHF. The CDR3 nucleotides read TGCGCCAGCAGCCATATACAGGGGGCGCGTCTTCAGCCCCAGCATTTT.

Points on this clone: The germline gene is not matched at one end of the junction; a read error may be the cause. The CDR3 DNA is TGTGCCAGCAGGTTAGCGGGAGGCCGTGGAGATACGCAGTATTTT. This gives the protein CASRLAGGRGDTQYF. The chain carries TRBV7-2 and TRBJ2-3; 10 bases agree with TRBD2. Germline V gives CDR1 SGHTA, CDR2 FQGNSA. This CDR3 spans 15 amino acids.

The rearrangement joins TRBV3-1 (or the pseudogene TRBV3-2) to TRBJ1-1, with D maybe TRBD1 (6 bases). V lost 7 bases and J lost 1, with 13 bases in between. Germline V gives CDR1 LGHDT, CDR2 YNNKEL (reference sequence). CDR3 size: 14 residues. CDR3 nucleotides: TGTGCCAGCACCGAGGGGGTTGGGAACACTGAAGCTTTCTTT. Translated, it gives CASTEGVGNTEAFF.

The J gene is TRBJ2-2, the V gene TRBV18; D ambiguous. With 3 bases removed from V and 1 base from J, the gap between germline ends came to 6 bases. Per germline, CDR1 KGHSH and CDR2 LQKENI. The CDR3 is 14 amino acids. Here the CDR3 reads CASSPSQNTGELFF. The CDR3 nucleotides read TGTGCCAGCTCACCGAGCCAGAACACCGGGGAGCTGTTTTTT.

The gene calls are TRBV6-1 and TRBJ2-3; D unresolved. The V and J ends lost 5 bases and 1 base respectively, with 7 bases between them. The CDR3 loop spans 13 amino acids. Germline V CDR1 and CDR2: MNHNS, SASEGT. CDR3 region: CASSFPGTDTQYF. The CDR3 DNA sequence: TGTGCCAGCAGTTTTCCCGGCACAGATACGCAGTATTTT.

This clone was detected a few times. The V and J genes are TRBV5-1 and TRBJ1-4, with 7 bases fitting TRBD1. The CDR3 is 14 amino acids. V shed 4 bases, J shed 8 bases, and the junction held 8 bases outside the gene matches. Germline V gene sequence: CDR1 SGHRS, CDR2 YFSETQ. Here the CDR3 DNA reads TGCGCCAGCAGCAAGGGACAGTTTGTCGAAAAACTGTTTTTT. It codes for CASSKGQFVEKLFF.

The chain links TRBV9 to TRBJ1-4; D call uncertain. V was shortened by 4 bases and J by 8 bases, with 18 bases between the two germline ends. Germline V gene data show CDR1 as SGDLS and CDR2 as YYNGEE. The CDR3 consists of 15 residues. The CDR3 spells CASSPLDLGGEKLFF. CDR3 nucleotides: TGTGCCAGCAGCCCCCTGGACCTGGGAGGAGAAAAACTGTTTTTT.

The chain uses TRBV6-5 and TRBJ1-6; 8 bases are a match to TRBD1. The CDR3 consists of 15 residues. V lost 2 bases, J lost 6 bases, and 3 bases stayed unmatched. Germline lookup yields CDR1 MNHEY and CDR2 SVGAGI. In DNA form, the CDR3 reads TGTGCCAGCAGTTACGCAGGGGGCAGTAATTCACCCCTCCACTTT. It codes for CASSYAGGSNSPLHF.

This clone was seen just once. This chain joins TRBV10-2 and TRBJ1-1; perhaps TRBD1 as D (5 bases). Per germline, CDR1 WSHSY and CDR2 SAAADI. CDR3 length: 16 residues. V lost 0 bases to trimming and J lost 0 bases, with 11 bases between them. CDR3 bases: TGCGCCAGCAGTGAGTCTTGGGGCTCCATGAACACTGAAGCTTTCTTT. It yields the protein CASSESWGSMNTEAFF.

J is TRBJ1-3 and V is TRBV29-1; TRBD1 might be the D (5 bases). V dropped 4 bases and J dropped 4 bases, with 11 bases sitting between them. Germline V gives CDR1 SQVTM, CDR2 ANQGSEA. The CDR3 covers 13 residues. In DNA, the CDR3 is TGCAGCGTTGTCTGGGGCCCGGGAAACACCATATATTTT. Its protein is CSVVWGPGNTIYF.

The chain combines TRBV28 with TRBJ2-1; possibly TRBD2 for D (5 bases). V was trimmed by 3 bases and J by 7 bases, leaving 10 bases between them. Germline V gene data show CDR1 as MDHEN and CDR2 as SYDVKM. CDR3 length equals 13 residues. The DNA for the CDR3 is TGTGCCAGCAGTTTGGGGAGCAGGAATGAGCAGTTCTTC. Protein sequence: CASSLGSRNEQFF.

CDR3 amino acids: CSVERGPGYTF. CDR3 nucleotide sequence: TGCAGCGTTGAGAGGGGGCCTGGCTACACCTTC. This chain uses TRBV29-1 with TRBJ1-2, with 7 bases aligning to TRBD1. CDR1 SQVTM and CDR2 ANQGSEA come from the germline V gene. The CDR3 runs to 11 residues. With V trimmed by 3 bases and J by 7 bases, 2 bases remained unmatched.

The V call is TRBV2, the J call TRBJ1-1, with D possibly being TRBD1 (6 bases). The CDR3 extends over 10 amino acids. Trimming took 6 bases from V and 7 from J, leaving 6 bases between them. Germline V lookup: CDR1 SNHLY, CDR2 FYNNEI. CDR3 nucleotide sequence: TGTGCCAGCAGGGACAGTGAAGCTTTCTTT. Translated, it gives CASRDSEAFF.

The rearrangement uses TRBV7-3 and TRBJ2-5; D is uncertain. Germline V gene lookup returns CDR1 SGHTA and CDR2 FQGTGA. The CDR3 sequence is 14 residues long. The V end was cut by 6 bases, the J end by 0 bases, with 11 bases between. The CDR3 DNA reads TGTGCCAGCAGTCCATTCGCGTACCAAGAGACCCAGTACTTC. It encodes CASSPFAYQETQYF.

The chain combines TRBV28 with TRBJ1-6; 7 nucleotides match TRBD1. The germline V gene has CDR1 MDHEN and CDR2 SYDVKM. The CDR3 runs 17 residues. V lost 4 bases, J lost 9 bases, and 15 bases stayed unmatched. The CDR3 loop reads CASSSSTGEVRISPLHF. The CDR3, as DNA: TGTGCCAGCAGTTCATCAACAGGGGAAGTGCGAATTTCACCCCTCCACTTT.

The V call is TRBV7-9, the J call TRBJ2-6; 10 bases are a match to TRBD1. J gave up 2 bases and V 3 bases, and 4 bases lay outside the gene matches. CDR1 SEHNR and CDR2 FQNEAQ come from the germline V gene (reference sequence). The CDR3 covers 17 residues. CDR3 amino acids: CASSLGDRGAGANVLTF. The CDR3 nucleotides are TGTGCCAGCAGCTTGGGGGACAGGGGAGCTGGGGCCAACGTCCTGACTTTC.

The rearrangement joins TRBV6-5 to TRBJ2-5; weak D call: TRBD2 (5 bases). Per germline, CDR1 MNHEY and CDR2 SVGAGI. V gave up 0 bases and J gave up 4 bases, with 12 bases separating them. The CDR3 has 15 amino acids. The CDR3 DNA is TGTGCCAGCAGTTACTCGATTGGGAGCGGAGAGACCCAGTACTTC. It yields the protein CASSYSIGSGETQYF.

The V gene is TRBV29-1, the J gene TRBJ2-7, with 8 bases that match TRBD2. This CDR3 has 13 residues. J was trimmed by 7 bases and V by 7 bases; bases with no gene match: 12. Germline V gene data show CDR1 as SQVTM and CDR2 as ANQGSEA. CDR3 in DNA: TGCAGCGCTATTCACGGGAGGGCAGGTGAGCAGTACTTC. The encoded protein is CSAIHGRAGEQYF.

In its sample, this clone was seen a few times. The CDR3 protein is CASSQEGGKNVNQPQHF. The CDR3 DNA reads as TGTGCCAGCAGCCAAGAAGGAGGGAAGAACGTCAATCAGCCCCAGCATTTT. V is TRBV14 and J is TRBJ1-5; D not certain. The CDR3 contains 17 residues. Germline CDR1 and CDR2: SGHDN and FVKESK. V lost 0 bases, J lost 3 bases, and 15 bases lay in between.

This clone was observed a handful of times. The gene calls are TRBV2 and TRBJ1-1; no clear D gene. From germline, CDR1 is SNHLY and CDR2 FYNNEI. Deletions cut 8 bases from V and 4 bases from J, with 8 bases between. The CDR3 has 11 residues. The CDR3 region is CASEQLTEAFF. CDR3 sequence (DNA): TGTGCCAGCGAACAGCTCACTGAAGCTTTCTTT.

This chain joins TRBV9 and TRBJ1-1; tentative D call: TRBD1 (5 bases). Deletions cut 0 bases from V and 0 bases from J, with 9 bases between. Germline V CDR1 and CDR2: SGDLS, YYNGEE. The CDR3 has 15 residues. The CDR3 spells CASSVDPGLNTEAFF. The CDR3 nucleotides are TGTGCCAGCAGCGTAGATCCAGGGCTGAACACTGAAGCTTTCTTT. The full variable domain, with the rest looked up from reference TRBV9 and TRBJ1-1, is DSGVTQTPKHLITATGQRVTLRCSPRSGDLSVYWYQQSLDQGLQFLIQYYNGEERAKGNILERFSAQQFPDLHSELNLSSLELGDSALYFCASSVDPGLNTEAFFGQGTRLTVV.

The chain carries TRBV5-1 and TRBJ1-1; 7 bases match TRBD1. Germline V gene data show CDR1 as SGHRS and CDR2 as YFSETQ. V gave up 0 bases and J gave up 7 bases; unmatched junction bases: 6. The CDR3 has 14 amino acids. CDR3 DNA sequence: TGCGCCAGCAGCTTGGGAGGGGGCCGATTTGAAGCTTTCTTT. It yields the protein CASSLGGGRFEAFF.

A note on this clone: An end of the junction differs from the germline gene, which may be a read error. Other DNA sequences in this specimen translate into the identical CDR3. The CDR3 DNA sequence: TGTGCCAGCAGTCAAGGATCCGGTAATCAGCCCCAGCATTTT. The encoded protein is CASSQGSGNQPQHF. The chain employs TRBV3-1 (or the pseudogene TRBV3-2) and TRBJ1-5; no firm D call. The CDR3 runs 14 residues. The V gene's germline CDR1 is LGHDT and CDR2 YNNKEL (reference sequence).

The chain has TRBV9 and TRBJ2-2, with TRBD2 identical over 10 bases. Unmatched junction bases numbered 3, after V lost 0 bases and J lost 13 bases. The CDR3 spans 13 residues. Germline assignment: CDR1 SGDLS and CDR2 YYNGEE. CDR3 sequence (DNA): TGTGCCAGCAGCGTAGGAGAGCGGGAGGGGCTGTTTTTT. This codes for CASSVGEREGLFF.

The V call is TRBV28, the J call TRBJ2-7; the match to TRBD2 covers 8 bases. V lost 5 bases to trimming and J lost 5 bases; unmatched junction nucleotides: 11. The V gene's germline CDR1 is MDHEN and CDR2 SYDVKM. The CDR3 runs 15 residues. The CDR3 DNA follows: TGTGCCAGCAGTCCCTGGACAGCGGGAGATCACGAGCAGTACTTC. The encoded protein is CASSPWTAGDHEQYF.

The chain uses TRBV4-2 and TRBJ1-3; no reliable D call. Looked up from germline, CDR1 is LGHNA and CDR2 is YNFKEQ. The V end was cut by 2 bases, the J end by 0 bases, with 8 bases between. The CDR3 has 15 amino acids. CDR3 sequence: CASSQTVLSGNTIYF. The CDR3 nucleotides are TGTGCCAGCAGCCAAACAGTTCTCTCTGGAAACACCATATATTTT.